This T cell receptor beta chain emerged from a study of T-cell memory formation after mild COVID-19 (dated by TCRdb to about 2021). For the study in its entirety: Most TCR sequence clusters were specific to one of the two donors. In a couple of donors, T-cell clones that expanded and contracted after mild COVID-19 were tracked by sequencing TCRalpha and TCRbeta repertoires over time. Two young, previously healthy adult volunteers, one female and one male, were included in the cohort. Broad study findings and their caveats: Contracting CD4+ clones were located mainly in the CM and EM memory subsets, whereas CD8+ clones were found to be enriched in EMRA. The second-wave clones that peaked on day 37 were not confirmed to be SARS-CoV-2 specific. Clones contracting from day 15 to 85 had balanced CD4/CD8 phenotypes, while a second wave expanding from day 15 to 37 was biased towards CD4+. Some responding clones were detected in pre-infection memory, suggesting pre-existing cross-reactive memory T cells joined the SARS-CoV-2 response. The study covered only two mild cases, and larger cohorts including severe cases with pre-infection samples were considered necessary.

The sample was run on an Illumina NovaSeq 6000. cDNA libraries for TCRalpha and TCRbeta were prepared by 5'RACE using constant-segment primers, with sample barcodes and unique molecular identifiers added. Trizol reagent was used to extract RNA from every sample. Libraries were amplified in two PCR steps, with a second sample barcode and Illumina TruSeq adapters added in the second step. The libraries were sequenced on an Illumina NovaSeq using 2 x 150 bp paired-end reads. Under the source paper's analysis protocol: Reads were demultiplexed and collapsed into UMI-guided consensus sequences with migec v1.2.7. With mixcr v2.1.11, UMI consensuses were aligned to TRA and TRB V and J templates and assembled into clonotypes. Clonotypes were classified as expanded or contracted when called significant by both edgeR and NoisET, with noise models trained on biological replicates. For edgeR calls, the thresholds were a false discovery rate-adjusted p below 0.01 and a log2 fold-change of 1. As an exploratory analysis of dynamics, PCA with hierarchical clustering was applied to max-normalized trajectories of the 1000 most abundant clonotypes. Separately sequenced CD4+ and CD8+ repertoires were used to assign a CD4 or CD8 phenotype to each responding clone. TCRdb reprocessed the public reads (quality trimming at Q25 with fastp, clone calling with MiXCR) and kept in-frame beta chains. Entries are consolidated by CDR3 protein sequence, retaining the most common genes and DNA. TCRdb's processing, not the authors', yielded these V and J calls. This sample comprises fewer than 400,000 distinct CDR3 sequences, roughly 13% of them detected only once. The ten largest clonotypes hold about 22% of the sample.

Ficoll-Paque density gradient centrifugation was used to isolate PBMCs. V was cut back by 0 bases and J by 5 bases, leaving a gap of 10 bases between them. Via the germline V gene (reference sequence), CDR1 is DFQATT and CDR2 SNEGSKA. The CDR3 measures 14 amino acids from cysteine to phenylalanine. Only the CDR3 portion is preserved as DNA: 42 bases, with reading frame beginning at the first base. This clonotype was detected a few times. The target of this receptor is not known. No clone much larger than this one lies a single base away; base qualities are absent. In this chain, TRBV20-1 is recombined with TRBJ2-2; the D gene lacks a confident call. The TCR comes from a man aged 18 to 30 who had mild COVID-19 (a few samples of this study predate the infection). The sample titles of this study are shuffled in the database, so cell type and time point are left out; the donor was told from shared clones. Source material: PBMCs or a T cell subset sorted from them (not recorded which). The CDR3 corresponds to CSARDLEPTGELFF. The sequence in DNA is TGCAGTGCTAGAGATCTGGAACCGACCGGGGAGCTGTTTTTT.